The 24 T cell receptor beta chains reported below all come from one sample, sequenced in a study of blood T cells in healthy people across ages. A second PCR, run for about 6 to 12 cycles, used a sample-barcoded 5' primer plus a J-beta primer mix. TCRdb re-called the 5' RACE reads with MiXCR, one entry per CDR3 protein. Among about 580,000 distinct CDR3 sequences listed, more than 45% were seen once. The sequencing input was blood. Receptors were obtained from a man of 80 years or more in good health.

V usage is TRBV12-3 or TRBV12-4 and J usage is TRBJ1-5, with 8 bases that match TRBD1. V lost 6 bases and J lost 5; bases outside the gene matches: 12. The CDR3 totals 16 residues. CDR3 residues: CASSLNHGQGHQPQHF. The CDR3 DNA reads TGTGCCAGCAGCTTAAACCACGGACAGGGCCATCAGCCCCAGCATTTT.

This clonotype has just a few counts. CDR3 DNA sequence: TGCAGCGGGGGGGAGAGAGACGCTAACTATGGCTACACCTTC. Encoded protein: CSGGERDANYGYTF. The chain uses TRBV29-1 and TRBJ1-2, with D possibly TRBD1 on 5 matching bases. Germline-derived CDR1 and CDR2 are SQVTM and ANQGSEA. The CDR3 covers 14 residues. V lost 7 bases, J lost 0 bases, and 15 bases lay in between.

About this clonotype: Because the CDR3 is missing its conserved closing phenylalanine or tryptophan, this is likely a read error. V gene TRBV20-1 combines with J gene TRBJ1-2; 9 bases align to TRBD1. Germline trimming cut 1 base from V and 8 bases from J; bases unmatched to any gene: 5. The germline CDR1 and CDR2 sequences are DFQATT and SNEGSKA (reference sequence). The CDR3 consists of 13 residues. In DNA form, the CDR3 reads TGCAGTGCTAGAGTGGGACAGGGCGGCGGCTACACCCTC. Amino acids: CSARVGQGGGYTL.

This clonotype was counted once. The V and J genes are TRBV3-1 and TRBJ2-5; D might be TRBD1 (7 bases). The CDR3 totals 17 residues. V was shortened by 3 bases and J by 7 bases, with 24 bases between the two germline ends. Germline CDR1 is LGHDT and CDR2 is YNNKEL (reference sequence). In DNA, the CDR3 is TGTGCCAGCAGCCAGAGTCTCGGAGGGGGCCCGAGAGGGACCCAGTACTTC. It encodes CASSQSLGGGPRGTQYF.

The V gene is TRBV28, the J gene TRBJ2-4, with 9 bases aligning to TRBD2. Germline-derived CDR1 and CDR2 are MDHEN and SYDVKM. The V gene end was trimmed by 2 bases and the J gene end by 13 bases; junction bases not matched to a gene: 12. This CDR3 is built from 15 residues. DNA for the CDR3: TGTGCCAGCAGTTTAAGGGCTAGCGGGGCCCGGGAGCAGTACTTC. This codes for CASSLRASGAREQYF.

V and J are TRBV4-3 and TRBJ2-3; TRBD1 might be the D (6 bases). V was cut by 1 base and J by 0 bases, with 14 bases left in between. This CDR3 is 17 amino acids long. Germline V gene data show CDR1 as LGHNA and CDR2 as YSLEER. The CDR3 reads CASSQVPFRGSTDTQYF. The CDR3 bases are TGCGCCAGCAGCCAAGTACCCTTCAGGGGAAGCACAGATACGCAGTATTTT.

The chain is built from TRBV4-3 and TRBJ2-2; D not resolved. V shed 3 bases and J shed 2 bases, with 7 bases lying between them. The CDR3 spans 14 residues. Germline loops: CDR1 LGHNA, CDR2 YSLEER. The CDR3 reads CASSQAGNTGELFF. The CDR3 DNA reads as TGCGCCAGCAGCCAGGCAGGCAACACCGGGGAGCTGTTTTTT.

The rearrangement joins TRBV9 to TRBJ2-3; weak D call: TRBD1 (6 bases). The CDR3 contains 15 residues. Germline assignment: CDR1 SGDLS and CDR2 YYNGEE. V was cut by 0 bases and J by 0 bases, with 8 bases left in between. The CDR3 DNA is TGTGCCAGCAGCGTAGGGGACACTAGCACAGATACGCAGTATTTT. Protein sequence: CASSVGDTSTDTQYF.

The chain recombines TRBV6-6 with TRBJ2-7; a possible D gene is TRBD2 (6 bases). V gave up 0 bases and J gave up 2 bases, with 17 bases separating them. This CDR3 is built from 17 residues. Per the germline V gene, CDR1 is MNHNY and CDR2 is SVGAGI (reference sequence). CDR3 in amino acids: CASSYSREDKNPYEQYF. CDR3 in DNA: TGTGCCAGCAGTTACTCCAGGGAGGACAAAAATCCCTACGAGCAGTACTTC.

In regard to this clonotype: A much larger clone sits a single nucleotide away, making a read error possible. This sequence joins TRBV5-1 and TRBJ2-1; TRBD2 aligns across 10 bases. V was clipped by 7 bases and J by 4 bases; unmatched bases: 5. The CDR3 is 14 residues long. Germline CDR1 SGHRS, CDR2 YFSETQ. The CDR3 spells CASRPLAGYNEQFF. In DNA, the CDR3 is TGCGCCAGCCGCCCACTAGCGGGGTACAATGAGCAGTTCTTC.

In its sample, this clonotype was seen once. The chain carries TRBV20-1 and TRBJ2-7; D is possibly TRBD2 (5 bases). Germline V CDR1 and CDR2: DFQATT, SNEGSKA (reference sequence). V gave up 1 base and J gave up 6 bases, with 10 bases separating them. The CDR3 has 12 amino acids. The CDR3 nucleotides are TGCAGTGCTAGAGCGGGGATTTCCGAGCAGTACTTC. Its protein product is CSARAGISEQYF.

The sample holds a few counts of this clonotype. J is TRBJ2-1 and V is TRBV2, with D perhaps being TRBD1 or TRBD2 (5 bases each). The CDR3 has 15 amino acids. Per germline, CDR1 SNHLY and CDR2 FYNNEI. V lost 7 bases to trimming and J lost 7 bases, with 20 bases between them. CDR3 DNA: TGTGCCAGCATCACGACCGCCGGGACGAATAATGAGCAGTTCTTC. Protein: CASITTAGTNNEQFF. Full variable domain (rest looked up from reference TRBV2 and TRBJ2-1): EPEVTQTPSHQVTQMGQEVILRCVPISNHLYFYWYRQILGQKVEFLVSFYNNEISEKSEIFDDQFSVERPDGSNFTLKIRSTKLEDSAMYFCASITTAGTNNEQFFGPGTRLTVL.

This clonotype turned up a few times. V is TRBV11-2 and J is TRBJ2-5; D is unresolved. V lost 5 bases, J lost 0 bases, and 7 bases lay in between. Germline CDR1 SGHAT, CDR2 FQNNGV. The length of the CDR3 is 13 residues. CDR3 nucleotide sequence: TGTGCCAGCAGCCCCGGACACCAAGAGACCCAGTACTTC. It codes for CASSPGHQETQYF.

This rearrangement joins TRBV27 to TRBJ2-2; D is ambiguous. Germline CDR1 MNHEY, CDR2 SMNVEV (reference sequence). The CDR3 is 14 amino acids. The V gene lost 6 bases and the J gene lost 4 bases, with 12 bases spanning the gap. CDR3 coding DNA: TGTGCCAGCAGCCAGGACGGTCTCACCGGGGAGCTGTTTTTT. It is translated as CASSQDGLTGELFF.

The chain's CDR3 is CASGPGTGANEQYF. The CDR3 bases are TGCGCCAGCGGCCCCGGGACAGGGGCGAATGAGCAGTACTTC. This rearrangement joins TRBV5-1 to TRBJ2-5; TRBD1 matches 10 bases. CDR1 SGHRS and CDR2 YFSETQ come from the germline V gene. The J segment lost 11 bases and the V segment lost 7 bases, leaving 14 bases of the junction unmatched. The CDR3 loop spans 14 amino acids.

The V call is TRBV9, the J call TRBJ2-2; D not resolved. Germline loops: CDR1 SGDLS, CDR2 YYNGEE. V was clipped by 3 bases and J by 1 base, with 4 bases between them. The CDR3 consists of 13 residues. The CDR3 loop reads CASSAKNTGELFF. CDR3 DNA: TGTGCCAGCAGCGCAAAGAACACCGGGGAGCTGTTTTTT.

This clonotype was seen a few times. The chain recombines TRBV7-8 with TRBJ2-3; D not certain. V dropped 5 bases and J dropped 6 bases, with 15 bases sitting between them. The CDR3 is 14 amino acids. Germline CDR1 reads SGHVS; CDR2 reads FQNEAQ. CDR3 residues: CASSPRLNPDTQYF. The CDR3 nucleotides are TGTGCCAGCAGCCCCCGACTGAACCCGGATACGCAGTATTTT.

This clonotype came up a few times. The rearrangement uses TRBV4-2 and TRBJ2-3; D may be TRBD2 (6 bases). Trimming shortened V by 0 bases and J by 4 bases, and 17 bases separated the two germline ends. Germline CDR1 reads LGHNA; CDR2 reads YNFKEQ. The CDR3 totals 17 residues. The CDR3: CASSQDKASAISDTQYF. The CDR3 DNA reads as TGTGCCAGCAGCCAAGACAAGGCTAGCGCAATCTCAGATACGCAGTATTTT.

J is TRBJ2-7 and V is TRBV10-3, with 8 bases that match TRBD2. V shed 7 bases and J 4 bases; nucleotides not matched to a gene: 9. Germline loops: CDR1 ENHRY, CDR2 SYGVKD. CDR3 size: 14 residues. In DNA, the CDR3 is TGTGCCATCACCGGGGGGGGCGATCGATACGAGCAGTACTTC. Encoded protein: CAITGGGDRYEQYF.

This clonotype was recorded once. This chain connects TRBV5-1 to TRBJ1-2; 7 bases line up with TRBD1. There are 17 residues in the CDR3. Looked up from germline, CDR1 is SGHRS and CDR2 is YFSETQ. J lost 0 bases, V lost 0 bases, and 8 bases had no gene match. CDR3 residues: CASSLGGTVPSNYGYTF. CDR3 bases: TGCGCCAGCAGCTTGGGCGGGACAGTCCCTTCTAACTATGGCTACACCTTC.

This sequence joins TRBV7-2 and TRBJ2-7; TRBD1 aligns across 10 bases. Germline V lookup: CDR1 SGHTA, CDR2 FQGNSA. The J segment lost 3 bases and the V segment lost 0 bases, leaving 11 bases of the junction unmatched. There are 18 residues in the CDR3. CDR3 region: CASSLATGGAPTVYEQYF. As DNA, the CDR3 is TGTGCCAGCAGCTTAGCGACAGGGGGCGCCCCAACTGTCTACGAGCAGTACTTC.

CDR3 in amino acids: CASSDWGRYNEQFF. CDR3 nucleotides: TGTGCCAGCAGTGATTGGGGCAGATACAATGAGCAGTTCTTC. V and J are TRBV6-2 or TRBV6-3 and TRBJ2-1, with D tentatively TRBD1 (5 bases). The V and J ends lost 5 bases and 4 bases respectively, with 12 bases between them. Germline CDR1 is MNHEY and CDR2 is SVGEGT. The CDR3 covers 14 residues.

This chain links TRBV5-1 with TRBJ2-5, with unresolved D. CDR1 and CDR2 (germline): SGHRS, YFSETQ. V lost 2 bases and J 1 base, leaving 6 bases between the germline ends. This CDR3 region has 13 residues. CDR3 nucleotide sequence: TGCGCCAGCAGCTTCCGGTTCCAAGAGACCCAGTACTTC. Residues: CASSFRFQETQYF.

This clonotype was detected only a few times. The chain joins TRBV7-3 to TRBJ1-1; possibly TRBD1 for D (5 bases). The V end lost 5 bases, the J end lost 3 bases, and 10 bases lay between the germline ends. This CDR3 comprises 13 residues. The germline V gene has CDR1 SGHTA and CDR2 FQGTGA. CDR3 DNA sequence: TGTGCCAGCAGCCACCTCAGGGACACTGAAGCTTTCTTT. Translating gives CASSHLRDTEAFF.